This paragraph reports one T cell receptor beta chain. What it recognizes is unknown. Trimming shortened V by 0 bases and J by 3 bases, and 0 bases separated the two germline ends. This CDR3 region has 11 residues. In germline, CDR1 is SGHNT, CDR2 YYREEE (reference sequence). The protocol was immunoSEQ multiplex PCR, while the TCRdb copy is restricted to in-frame clones and leaves out a portion. The sample gives about 86,000 clones, 70% to 80% of which show up once; 20% to 25% is in the top ten. This sample is drawn from a study of T cell responses to AZD1222 COVID-19 vaccine. Study-level points and caveats: Reportedly, nearly half of unique spike TCRs recognized epitopes outside B.1.351/B.1.1.7 mutations. Recipients of AZD1222 seropositive at baseline numbered only 6 or 7. Repertoire sampling happened only post peak T cell response.

The TCR comes from an adult in good health. The starting material was peripheral blood, obtained on day 0 of AZD1222 vaccination. This chain connects TRBV5-4 to TRBJ2-5; D not resolved. Written as DNA, the CDR3 is TGTGCCAGCAGCTTGGAAGAGACCCAGTACTTC. Encoded protein: CASSLEETQYF. The whole variable domain, remainder taken from reference TRBV5-4 and TRBJ2-5, is ETGVTQSPTHLIKTRGQQVTLRCSSQSGHNTVSWYQQALGQGPQFIFQYYREEENGRGNFPPRFSGLQFPNYSSELNVNALELDDSALYLCASSLEETQYFGPGTRLLVL.